The text below deals with one T cell receptor beta chain. Antigen unknown. After removal of 7 bases from V and 1 base from J, the junction contained 9 bases not matched to a gene. This CDR3 is 15 amino acids long. In germline, CDR1 is MNHNS, CDR2 SASEGT. The sample belongs to a study of cytomegalovirus exposure and HLA in healthy donors. General observations from the study: Specificity of a few CMV-associated chains for CMV antigens was verified in vitro. Associated with cytomegalovirus, according to the listing, were fewer than 200 TCR beta chains. By a later analysis, the bulk of CMV-associated TCR beta chains appeared HLA-restricted.

PCR employed 60 Vbeta and 13 Jbeta primers. This table comes from immunoSEQ multiplex PCR, and its TCRdb copy is limited to in-frame clones, with some not included. The data show 110,000 to 150,000 clones, around 73% seen once. This clonotype was obtained from a woman between 40 and 55 years old in good health and CMV-seronegative. The chain carries TRBV6-1 and TRBJ2-7, with TRBD1 matching 8 bases. Sequenced material: PBMCs. CDR3 coding DNA: TGTGCCAGCACCCGTGACAGGGGCCGATCCTACGAGCAGTACTTC. Protein sequence: CASTRDRGRSYEQYF.